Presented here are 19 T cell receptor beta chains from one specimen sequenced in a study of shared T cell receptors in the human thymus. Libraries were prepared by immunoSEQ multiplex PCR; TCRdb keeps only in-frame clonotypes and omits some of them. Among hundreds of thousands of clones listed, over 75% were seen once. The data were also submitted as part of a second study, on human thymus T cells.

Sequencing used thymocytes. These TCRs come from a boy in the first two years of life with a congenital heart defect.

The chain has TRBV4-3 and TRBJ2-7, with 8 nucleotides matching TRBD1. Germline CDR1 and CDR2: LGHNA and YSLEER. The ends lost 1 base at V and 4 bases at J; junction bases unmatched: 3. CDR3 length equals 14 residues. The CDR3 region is CASSQGTGWYEQYF. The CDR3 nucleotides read TGCGCCAGCAGCCAAGGGACAGGGTGGTACGAGCAGTACTTC.

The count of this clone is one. CDR3 coding DNA: TGTGCCTGGAGTGTCCCTGAACCAGGTTACGAGCAGTACTTC. It yields the protein CAWSVPEPGYEQYF. This chain links TRBV30 with TRBJ2-7; no clear D. This CDR3 contains 14 residues. Germline V gene sequence: CDR1 GTSNPN, CDR2 SVGIG (reference sequence). Between the trimmed V and J ends, which lost 0 bases and 4 bases, there was a span of 13 bases.

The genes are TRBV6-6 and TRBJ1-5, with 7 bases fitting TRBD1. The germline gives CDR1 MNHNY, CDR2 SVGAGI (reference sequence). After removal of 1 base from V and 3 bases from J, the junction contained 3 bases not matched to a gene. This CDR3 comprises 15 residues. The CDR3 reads CASSYWGQFNQPQHF. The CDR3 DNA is TGTGCCAGCAGTTACTGGGGACAGTTCAATCAGCCCCAGCATTTT.

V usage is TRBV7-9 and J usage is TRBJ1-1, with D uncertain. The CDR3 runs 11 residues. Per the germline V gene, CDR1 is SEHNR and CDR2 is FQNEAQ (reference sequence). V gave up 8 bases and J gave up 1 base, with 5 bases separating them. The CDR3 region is CASGQNTEAFF. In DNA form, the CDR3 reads TGTGCCAGCGGGCAGAACACTGAAGCTTTCTTT.

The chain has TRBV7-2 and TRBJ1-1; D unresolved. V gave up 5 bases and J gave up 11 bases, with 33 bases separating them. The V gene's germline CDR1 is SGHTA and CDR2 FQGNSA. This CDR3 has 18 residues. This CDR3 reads CASSLGGVGGDEHCGAFF. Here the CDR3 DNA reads TGTGCCAGCAGCCTCGGTGGAGTGGGTGGAGATGAACACTGTGGCGCTTTCTTT.

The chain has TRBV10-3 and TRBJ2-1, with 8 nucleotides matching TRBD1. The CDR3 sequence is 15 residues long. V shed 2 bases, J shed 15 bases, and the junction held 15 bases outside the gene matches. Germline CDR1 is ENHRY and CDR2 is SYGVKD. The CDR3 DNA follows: TGTGCCATCAGTGAGACAGGGGGTGGGATGGCTTCCGGGTTCTTC. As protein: CAISETGGGMASGFF.

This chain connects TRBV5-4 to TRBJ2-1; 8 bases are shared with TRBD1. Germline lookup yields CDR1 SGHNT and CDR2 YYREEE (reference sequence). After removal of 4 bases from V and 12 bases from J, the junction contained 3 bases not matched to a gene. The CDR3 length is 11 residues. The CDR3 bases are TGTGCCAGCAGCAATGGACAGGGGCAGTTCTTC. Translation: CASSNGQGQFF.

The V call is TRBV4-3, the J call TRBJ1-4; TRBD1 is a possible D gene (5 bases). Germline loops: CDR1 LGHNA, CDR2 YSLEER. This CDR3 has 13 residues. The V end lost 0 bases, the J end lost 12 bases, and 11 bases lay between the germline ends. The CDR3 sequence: CASSQDPSGELFF. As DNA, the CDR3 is TGCGCCAGCAGCCAAGATCCCTCGGGGGAACTGTTTTTT.

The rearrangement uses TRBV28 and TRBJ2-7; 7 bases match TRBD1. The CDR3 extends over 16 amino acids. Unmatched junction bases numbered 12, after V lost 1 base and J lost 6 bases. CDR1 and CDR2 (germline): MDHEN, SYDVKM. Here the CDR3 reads CASSLSQDRTFGEQYF. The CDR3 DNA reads TGTGCCAGCAGTTTATCCCAGGACAGGACCTTCGGCGAGCAGTACTTC. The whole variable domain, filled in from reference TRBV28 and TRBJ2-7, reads DVKVTQSSRYLVKRTGEKVFLECVQDMDHENMFWYRQDPGLGLRLIYFSYDVKMKEKGDIPEGYSVSREKKERFSLILESASTNQTSMYLCASSLSQDRTFGEQYFGPGTRLTVT.

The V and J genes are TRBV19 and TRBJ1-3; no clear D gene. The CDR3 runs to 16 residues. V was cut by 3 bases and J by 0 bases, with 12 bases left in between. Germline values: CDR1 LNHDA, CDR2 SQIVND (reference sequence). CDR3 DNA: TGTGCCAGTAGTATGGCGCTGGCGGCCTCTGGAAACACCATATATTTT. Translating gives CASSMALAASGNTIYF.

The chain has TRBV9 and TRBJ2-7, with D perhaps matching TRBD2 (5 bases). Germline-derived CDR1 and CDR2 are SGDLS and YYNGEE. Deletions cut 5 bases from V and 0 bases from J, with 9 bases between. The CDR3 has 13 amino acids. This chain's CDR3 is CASRRERSYEQYF. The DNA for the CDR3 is TGTGCCAGCAGGAGGGAGCGCTCCTACGAGCAGTACTTC.

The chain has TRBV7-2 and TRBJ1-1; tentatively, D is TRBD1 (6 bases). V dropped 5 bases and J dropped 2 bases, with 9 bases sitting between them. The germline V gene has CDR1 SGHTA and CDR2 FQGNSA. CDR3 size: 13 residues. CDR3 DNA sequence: TGTGCCAGCAGCCAGGACAGAAACACTGAAGCTTTCTTT. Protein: CASSQDRNTEAFF.

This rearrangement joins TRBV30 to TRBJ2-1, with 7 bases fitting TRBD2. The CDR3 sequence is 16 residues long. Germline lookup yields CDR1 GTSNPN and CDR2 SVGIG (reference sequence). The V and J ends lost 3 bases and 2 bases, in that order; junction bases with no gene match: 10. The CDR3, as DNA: TGTGCCTGGAGAGCCGGGAGGCTAGCGGCCTACAATGAGCAGTTCTTC. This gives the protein CAWRAGRLAAYNEQFF.

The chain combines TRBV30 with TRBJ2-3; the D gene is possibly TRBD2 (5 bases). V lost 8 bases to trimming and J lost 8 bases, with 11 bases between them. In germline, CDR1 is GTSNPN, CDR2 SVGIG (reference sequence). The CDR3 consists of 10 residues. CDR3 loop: CAIRRGTQYF. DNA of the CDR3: TGTGCCATACGTCGGGGTACGCAGTATTTT.

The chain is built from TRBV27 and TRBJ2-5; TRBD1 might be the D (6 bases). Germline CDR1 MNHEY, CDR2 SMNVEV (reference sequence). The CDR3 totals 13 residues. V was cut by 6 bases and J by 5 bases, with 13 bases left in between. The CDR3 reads CASSQDRRETQYF. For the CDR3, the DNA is TGTGCCAGCAGCCAAGACAGGCGGGAGACCCAGTACTTC.

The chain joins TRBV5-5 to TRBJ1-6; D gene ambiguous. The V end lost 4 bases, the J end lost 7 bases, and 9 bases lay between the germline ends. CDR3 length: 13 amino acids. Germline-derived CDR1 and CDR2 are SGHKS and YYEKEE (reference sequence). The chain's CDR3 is CASSGSVNSPLHF. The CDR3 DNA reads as TGTGCCAGCAGCGGCAGTGTAAATTCACCCCTCCACTTT.

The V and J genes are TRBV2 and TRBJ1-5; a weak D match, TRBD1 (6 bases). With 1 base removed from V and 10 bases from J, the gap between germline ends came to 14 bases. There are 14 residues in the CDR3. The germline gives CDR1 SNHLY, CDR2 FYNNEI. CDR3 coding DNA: TGTGCCAGCAGTGAAGGGCACAGGGTAGGCCCCCAGCATTTT. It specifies CASSEGHRVGPQHF. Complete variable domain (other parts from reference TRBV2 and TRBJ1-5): EPEVTQTPSHQVTQMGQEVILRCVPISNHLYFYWYRQILGQKVEFLVSFYNNEISEKSEIFDDQFSVERPDGSNFTLKIRSTKLEDSAMYFCASSEGHRVGPQHFGDGTRLSIL.

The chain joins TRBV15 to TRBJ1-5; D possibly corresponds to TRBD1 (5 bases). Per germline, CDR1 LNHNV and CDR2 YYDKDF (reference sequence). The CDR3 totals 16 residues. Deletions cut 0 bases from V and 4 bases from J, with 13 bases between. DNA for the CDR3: TGTGCCACCAGCAGAGATCCGAGCAGGGTGAATCAGCCCCAGCATTTT. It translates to CATSRDPSRVNQPQHF.

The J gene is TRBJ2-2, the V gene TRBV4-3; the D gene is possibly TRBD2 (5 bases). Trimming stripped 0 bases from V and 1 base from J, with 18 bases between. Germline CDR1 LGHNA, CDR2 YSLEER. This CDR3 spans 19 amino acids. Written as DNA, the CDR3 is TGCGCCAGCAGCCAAGATCGGGGTCCTCACATTAGGAACACCGGGGAGCTGTTTTTT. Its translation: CASSQDRGPHIRNTGELFF.